A single sample gave rise to the 32 T cell receptor beta chains below, sequenced in a study of cytomegalovirus exposure and HLA in healthy donors. Using immunoSEQ multiplex PCR, the repertoire was profiled, and TCRdb retains in-frame clones only, with some absent. Of about 330,000 clones listed, more than 80% are singletons. The specimen was PBMCs. The receptors originated from a woman under 30 in good health and CMV-seronegative.

This clone showed up just a few times. V usage is TRBV7-8 and J usage is TRBJ2-1; possibly TRBD2 for D (6 bases). Germline CDR1 is SGHVS and CDR2 is FQNEAQ. The CDR3 contains 18 residues. Trimming took off 0 bases at V and 2 bases at J, with 17 bases between the two ends. CDR3 bases: TGTGCCAGCAGCTTAGCCCCCAGAGTAGCGGCCACCTACAATGAGCAGTTCTTC. Translated, it gives CASSLAPRVAATYNEQFF. Full variable domain (remainder filled in from reference TRBV7-8 and TRBJ2-1): GAGVSQSPRYKVAKRGQDVALRCDPISGHVSLFWYQQALGQGPEFLTYFQNEAQLDKSGLPSDRFFAERPEGSVSTLKIQRTQQEDSAVYLCASSLAPRVAATYNEQFFGPGTRLTVL.

This clone was picked up a small number of times. The V and J genes are TRBV25-1 and TRBJ2-7; no clear D. The CDR3 length is 11 residues. V gave up 4 bases and J gave up 1 base, with 2 bases separating them. Per germline, CDR1 MGHDK and CDR2 SYGVNS. In DNA form, the CDR3 reads TGTGCCAGCAGTGCGTCCTACGAGCAGTACTTC. It codes for CASSASYEQYF.

The rearrangement joins TRBV7-9 to TRBJ2-5; tentatively, D is TRBD1 (6 bases). The germline V gene has CDR1 SEHNR and CDR2 FQNEAQ (reference sequence). V was cut by 8 bases and J by 1 base, with 17 bases left in between. This CDR3 is built from 15 residues. In DNA, the CDR3 is TGTGCCAGCGAAGTGCAGGGACAACCCCAAGAGACCCAGTACTTC. Residues: CASEVQGQPQETQYF.

This clone showed up just a few times. The rearrangement uses TRBV2 and TRBJ2-2; D is ambiguous. V was shortened by 1 base and J by 2 bases, with 8 bases between the two germline ends. Germline-derived CDR1 and CDR2 are SNHLY and FYNNEI. This CDR3 is 15 amino acids long. The CDR3 bases are TGTGCCAGCAGTGAAGTAACCTACAACACCGGGGAGCTGTTTTTT. Its translation is CASSEVTYNTGELFF.

The chain uses TRBV25-1 and TRBJ2-7; maybe TRBD2 (7 bases). The CDR3 has 14 amino acids. Germline CDR1 MGHDK, CDR2 SYGVNS. V was trimmed by 6 bases and J by 6 bases, leaving 18 bases between them. CDR3 DNA sequence: TGTGCCAGCAGAGGGGACATTGGGAGGGGCGAGCAGTACTTC. Translating it yields CASRGDIGRGEQYF.

The V call is TRBV19, the J call TRBJ2-7; TRBD1 aligns across 8 bases. Germline CDR1 and CDR2: LNHDA and SQIVND (reference sequence). There are 15 residues in the CDR3. V lost 4 bases to trimming and J lost 0 bases; unmatched junction nucleotides: 5. The CDR3 sequence: CASSRGQGLSYEQYF. CDR3 bases: TGTGCCAGTAGTAGAGGACAGGGTCTCTCCTACGAGCAGTACTTC.

The chain has TRBV6-5 and TRBJ1-4; D unresolved. This CDR3 comprises 13 residues. Germline CDR1 reads MNHEY; CDR2 reads SVGAGI. Between the trimmed V and J ends, which lost 0 bases and 8 bases, there was a span of 7 bases. Here the CDR3 reads CASSYSAGEKLFF. In nucleotides, the CDR3 is TGTGCCAGCAGTTACTCGGCCGGGGAAAAACTGTTTTTT.

The chain employs TRBV2 and TRBJ2-2; TRBD2 is a possible D gene (6 bases). The germline CDR1 and CDR2 sequences are SNHLY and FYNNEI. V dropped 8 bases and J dropped 2 bases, with 12 bases sitting between them. The CDR3 is 14 amino acids. CDR3 bases: TGTGCCAGCGTCGGGGGTTCAAACACCGGGGAGCTGTTTTTT. Its translation is CASVGGSNTGELFF.

The CDR3 bases are TGTGCCAGCAGTCAGGCAGGGGGCGAGACCCAGTACTTC. Protein product: CASSQAGGETQYF. The chain recombines TRBV7-9 with TRBJ2-5, with 8 bases fitting TRBD1. CDR1 SEHNR and CDR2 FQNEAQ come from the germline V gene (reference sequence). Unmatched junction bases numbered 5, after V lost 6 bases and J lost 5 bases. This CDR3 region has 13 residues.

This chain links TRBV28 with TRBJ2-7, with D possibly TRBD2 on 6 matching bases. CDR1 and CDR2 (germline): MDHEN, SYDVKM. Trimming took 6 bases from V and 1 from J, leaving 19 bases between them. The CDR3 length is 16 residues. CDR3 in amino acids: CASSPGPSGGSYEQYF. The CDR3 DNA sequence: TGTGCCAGCAGCCCGGGTCCCAGTGGAGGGTCCTACGAGCAGTACTTC. Looking up the rest from reference TRBV28 and TRBJ2-7 gives the full variable domain: DVKVTQSSRYLVKRTGEKVFLECVQDMDHENMFWYRQDPGLGLRLIYFSYDVKMKEKGDIPEGYSVSREKKERFSLILESASTNQTSMYLCASSPGPSGGSYEQYFGPGTRLTVT.

Here the CDR3 reads CASSQVGLAGDNEQFF. The CDR3, as DNA: TGCGCCAGCAGCCAAGTCGGGCTAGCGGGAGACAATGAGCAGTTCTTC. This chain connects TRBV4-1 to TRBJ2-1; 10 bases line up with TRBD2. This CDR3 spans 16 amino acids. Per the germline V gene, CDR1 is MGHRA and CDR2 is YSYEKL. V lost 1 base to trimming and J lost 5 bases; unmatched junction nucleotides: 5.

The V call is TRBV27, the J call TRBJ2-1, with D maybe TRBD2 (6 bases). This CDR3 region has 16 residues. The V end was cut by 11 bases, the J end by 0 bases, with 20 bases between. Germline assignment: CDR1 MNHEY and CDR2 SMNVEV (reference sequence). The CDR3 bases are TGTGCCCTAAGCAGTTCAGACGGGAGCTCCTACAATGAGCAGTTCTTC. Amino acid sequence: CALSSSDGSSYNEQFF.

This chain uses TRBV10-3 with TRBJ1-1; 7 positions agree with TRBD1. The ends lost 7 bases at V and 1 base at J; junction bases unmatched: 6. The CDR3 contains 14 residues. Germline V lookup: CDR1 ENHRY, CDR2 SYGVKD. The CDR3 DNA reads TGTGCCATCACCAGGGGGACTCGGAACACTGAAGCTTTCTTT. As protein: CAITRGTRNTEAFF.

V gene TRBV6-6 combines with J gene TRBJ2-7; 8 bases fit TRBD2. This CDR3 comprises 14 residues. The germline V gene has CDR1 MNHNY and CDR2 SVGAGI (reference sequence). Trimming removed 5 bases from V and 2 bases from J; junction bases left unmatched: 5. CDR3 in amino acids: CASSDEAGAYEQYF. In DNA form, the CDR3 reads TGTGCCAGCAGTGACGAAGCGGGGGCCTACGAGCAGTACTTC.

The gene calls are TRBV7-8 and TRBJ2-1; 10 positions agree with TRBD2. This CDR3 comprises 15 residues. V shed 1 base and J 8 bases; nucleotides not matched to a gene: 5. Germline-derived CDR1 and CDR2 are SGHVS and FQNEAQ. In DNA form, the CDR3 reads TGTGCCAGCAGCTTAGTGGCTAGCGGGAGAGATGAGCAGTTCTTC. It is translated as CASSLVASGRDEQFF.

The chain couples TRBV27 to TRBJ2-7; D is uncertain. CDR3 length equals 10 residues. Deletions cut 3 bases from V and 5 bases from J, with 2 bases between. Germline-derived CDR1 and CDR2 are MNHEY and SMNVEV (reference sequence). The CDR3 spells CASSFDEQYF. The DNA of the CDR3 is TGTGCCAGCAGTTTCGACGAGCAGTACTTC.

The chain combines TRBV5-8 with TRBJ2-1; D call uncertain. The V gene's germline CDR1 is SGHTS and CDR2 YDEGEE. The CDR3 runs to 15 residues. V was shortened by 4 bases and J by 0 bases, with 11 bases between the two germline ends. Here the CDR3 reads CASSPSAASYNEQFF. The DNA of the CDR3 is TGTGCCAGCAGCCCCAGTGCGGCCTCCTACAATGAGCAGTTCTTC.

The gene calls are TRBV19 and TRBJ1-1, with a tentative D call TRBD1 (5 bases). This CDR3 comprises 14 residues. With 3 bases removed from V and 2 bases from J, the gap between germline ends came to 10 bases. CDR1 is LNHDA, CDR2 SQIVND, per germline (reference sequence). CDR3 DNA: TGTGCCAGTAGTATGGGGCAGGGTAACACTGAAGCTTTCTTT. This codes for CASSMGQGNTEAFF.

This clone was counted a single time. The J gene is TRBJ1-1, the V gene TRBV4-3; D remains unclear. Germline V gene lookup returns CDR1 LGHNA and CDR2 YSLEER. Trimming took off 4 bases at V and 7 bases at J, with 16 bases between the two ends. The CDR3 loop spans 14 amino acids. The CDR3 here is CASSLSDRSREAFF. Written as DNA, the CDR3 is TGCGCCAGCAGCCTTAGCGACCGGTCCCGTGAAGCTTTCTTT.

The chain recombines TRBV10-3 with TRBJ2-5, with TRBD1 identical over 7 bases. Per the germline V gene, CDR1 is ENHRY and CDR2 is SYGVKD. After removal of 11 bases from V and 2 bases from J, the junction contained 8 bases not matched to a gene. The CDR3 consists of 13 residues. The CDR3 loop is CASSRGLQETQYF. As DNA, the CDR3 is TGTGCCTCCTCGAGGGGGCTTCAAGAGACCCAGTACTTC.

V usage is TRBV9 and J usage is TRBJ1-2; D is unclear. The CDR3 has 13 residues. CDR1 is SGDLS and CDR2 is YYNGEE in the germline V gene. V was shortened by 4 bases and J by 8 bases, with 15 bases between the two germline ends. The DNA for the CDR3 is TGTGCCAGCAGCTCCCAGACTGGGTTGGGCTACACCTTC. Amino acids: CASSSQTGLGYTF.

The genes are TRBV27 and TRBJ1-2; 9 nucleotides line up with TRBD1. V lost 7 bases, J lost 2 bases, and 5 bases stayed unmatched. The CDR3 consists of 14 residues. In germline, CDR1 is MNHEY, CDR2 SMNVEV (reference sequence). The CDR3 protein is CASKKQGANYGYTF. CDR3 sequence (DNA): TGTGCCAGCAAAAAACAGGGGGCGAACTATGGCTACACCTTC.

This clone is a singleton in its sample. The chain combines TRBV28 with TRBJ2-7; 10 nucleotides agree with TRBD1. The J segment lost 2 bases and the V segment lost 7 bases, leaving 5 bases of the junction unmatched. The CDR3 sequence is 14 residues long. Germline-derived CDR1 and CDR2 are MDHEN and SYDVKM. The CDR3 sequence is CASTRTGGAYEQYF. The CDR3 nucleotides read TGTGCCAGCACCAGGACAGGGGGGGCCTACGAGCAGTACTTC.

The J gene is TRBJ1-4, the V gene TRBV4-3; possibly TRBD1 for D (6 bases). The CDR3 covers 15 residues. CDR1 is LGHNA and CDR2 is YSLEER in the germline V gene. Trimming left V 4 bases short and J 8 bases short, with 17 bases between. The CDR3 region has the DNA TGCGCCAGCAGCCTCACCGCAGGGGCCCGCGAAAAACTGTTTTTT. It specifies CASSLTAGAREKLFF.

The chain links TRBV5-1 to TRBJ2-5; D perhaps matches TRBD1 (6 bases). CDR1 and CDR2 from the germline V gene are SGHRS and YFSETQ. There are 14 residues in the CDR3. V was trimmed by 3 bases and J by 2 bases, leaving 11 bases between them. CDR3 DNA sequence: TGCGCCAGCAGCTCCGGGACACAACAAGAGACCCAGTACTTC. It specifies CASSSGTQQETQYF.

The chain recombines TRBV7-9 with TRBJ2-2; a weak D match, TRBD2 (6 bases). Germline loops: CDR1 SEHNR, CDR2 FQNEAQ (reference sequence). Trimming took 5 bases from V and 0 from J, leaving 16 bases between them. This CDR3 contains 17 residues. The DNA for the CDR3 is TGTGCCAGCAGCCCCCGGGGAGTAGCGGCGAACACCGGGGAGCTGTTTTTT. As protein: CASSPRGVAANTGELFF. Supplemented by reference TRBV7-9 and TRBJ2-2, the full variable domain reads DTGVSQNPRHKITKRGQNVTFRCDPISEHNRLYWYRQTLGQGPEFLTYFQNEAQLEKSRLLSDRFSAERPKGSFSTLEIQRTEQGDSAMYLCASSPRGVAANTGELFFGEGSRLTVL.

The V call is TRBV6-5, the J call TRBJ2-5; the D is unclear. This CDR3 region has 14 residues. CDR1 and CDR2 from the germline V gene are MNHEY and SVGAGI. Trimming pared 0 bases from V and 5 bases from J, leaving 10 bases between. The CDR3 here is CASSYSRPLETQYF. The CDR3 DNA reads as TGTGCCAGCAGTTACTCGAGGCCTCTCGAGACCCAGTACTTC.

The chain recombines TRBV5-4 with TRBJ2-1; no clear D. Trimming shortened V by 2 bases and J by 5 bases, and 5 bases separated the two germline ends. The germline gives CDR1 SGHNT, CDR2 YYREEE (reference sequence). The CDR3 sequence is 12 residues long. The DNA of the CDR3 is TGTGCCAGCAGCTTACAAGACAATGAGCAGTTCTTC. This sequence encodes CASSLQDNEQFF. Using reference TRBV5-4 and TRBJ2-1 for the parts outside the CDR3, the full variable domain is ETGVTQSPTHLIKTRGQQVTLRCSSQSGHNTVSWYQQALGQGPQFIFQYYREEENGRGNFPPRFSGLQFPNYSSELNVNALELDDSALYLCASSLQDNEQFFGPGTRLTVL.

The genes are TRBV5-1 and TRBJ2-5, with D possibly TRBD1 on 6 matching bases. There are 13 residues in the CDR3. Trimming left V 8 bases short and J 3 bases short, with 14 bases between. Germline assignment: CDR1 SGHRS and CDR2 YFSETQ. CDR3 nucleotide sequence: TGCGCCAGTACTACCGGGACAAAAGAGACCCAGTACTTC. Residues: CASTTGTKETQYF.

The rearrangement joins TRBV30 to TRBJ1-4, with TRBD1 identical over 7 bases. This CDR3 is built from 13 residues. Per the germline V gene, CDR1 is GTSNPN and CDR2 is SVGIG (reference sequence). The trim removed 2 bases at V and 7 bases at J, leaving 4 bases unmatched. Here the CDR3 reads CAWSTGAGEKLFF. CDR3 coding DNA: TGTGCCTGGAGTACAGGGGCGGGTGAAAAACTGTTTTTT. The whole variable domain, remainder taken from reference TRBV30 and TRBJ1-4, is SQTIHQWPATLVQPVGSPLSLECTVEGTSNPNLYWYRQAAGRGLQLLFYSVGIGQISSEVPQNLSASRPQDRQFILSSKKLLLSDSGFYLCAWSTGAGEKLFFGSGTQLSVL.

The genes are TRBV7-8 and TRBJ2-3; 9 bases are a match to TRBD2. V dropped 1 base and J dropped 2; count of bases not matched to a gene: 16. The CDR3 has 20 amino acids. Germline V gene lookup returns CDR1 SGHVS and CDR2 FQNEAQ. CDR3: CASSLGVAGEGKGHTDTQYF. The CDR3 DNA is TGTGCCAGCAGCTTAGGGGTAGCGGGAGAAGGAAAGGGTCACACAGATACGCAGTATTTT.

The chain has TRBV11-2 and TRBJ2-7; 8 bases map to TRBD2. The J segment lost 2 bases and the V segment lost 0 bases, leaving 6 bases of the junction unmatched. This CDR3 has 16 amino acids. CDR1 is SGHAT and CDR2 is FQNNGV in the germline V gene. The CDR3 region is CASSLDPASGPYEQYF. The CDR3 DNA reads as TGTGCCAGCAGCTTAGATCCGGCTAGCGGGCCCTACGAGCAGTACTTC.